This passage covers 2 T cell receptor beta chains from one sample sequenced in a study of OX40 agonist ivuxolimab in advanced cancers. Generated by immunoSEQ multiplex PCR, the TCRdb table keeps only in-frame clones and is missing some. The repertoire holds tens of thousands of clones, with 82% as singletons. This sample comprised CD4+ or CD8+ T cells sorted from blood, obtained in a trial of the OX40 agonist ivuxolimab. These receptor sequences come from an adult with an advanced solid tumor such as melanoma, head and neck, liver or kidney cancer.

The J gene is TRBJ2-5, the V gene TRBV11-1; D is unresolved. The last part of the DNA fits TRBJ2-7 better; the J call may be wrong. The CDR3 has 15 amino acids. Per germline, CDR1 SGHAT and CDR2 FQDESV (reference sequence). CDR3 sequence: CASSLVASSPYEQYF. CDR3 bases: TGTGCCAGCAGCTTAGTTGCCAGTTCCCCCTACGAGCAGTACTTC.

The V and J genes are TRBV29-1 and TRBJ1-2, with unresolved D. Germline V CDR1 and CDR2: SQVTM, ANQGSEA. V lost 7 bases and J lost 2, with 14 bases in between. The CDR3 is made up of 13 amino acids. This CDR3 is CSAGTKGNYGYTF. DNA for the CDR3: TGCAGCGCTGGTACCAAAGGGAACTATGGCTACACCTTC.